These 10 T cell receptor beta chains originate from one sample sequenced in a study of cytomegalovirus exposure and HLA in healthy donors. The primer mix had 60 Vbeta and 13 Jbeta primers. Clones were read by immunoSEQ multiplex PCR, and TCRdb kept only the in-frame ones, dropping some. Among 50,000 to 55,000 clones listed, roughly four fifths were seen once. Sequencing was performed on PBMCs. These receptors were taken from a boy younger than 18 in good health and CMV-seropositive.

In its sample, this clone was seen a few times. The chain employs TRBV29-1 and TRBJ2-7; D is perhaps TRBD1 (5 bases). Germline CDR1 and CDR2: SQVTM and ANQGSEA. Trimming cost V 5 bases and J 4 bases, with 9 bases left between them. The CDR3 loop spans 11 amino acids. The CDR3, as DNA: TGCAGCGTTCGGAAGGGGTACGAGCAGTACTTC. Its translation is CSVRKGYEQYF.

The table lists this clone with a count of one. CDR3 sequence (DNA): TGTGCCAGCAGTTTCTCGACGCTGACAGCAACAGATACGCAGTATTTT. Translation: CASSFSTLTATDTQYF. V and J are TRBV6-5 and TRBJ2-3, with D maybe TRBD1 (5 bases). Trimming shortened V by 4 bases and J by 3 bases, and 17 bases separated the two germline ends. Germline lookup yields CDR1 MNHEY and CDR2 SVGAGI. The CDR3 contains 16 residues.

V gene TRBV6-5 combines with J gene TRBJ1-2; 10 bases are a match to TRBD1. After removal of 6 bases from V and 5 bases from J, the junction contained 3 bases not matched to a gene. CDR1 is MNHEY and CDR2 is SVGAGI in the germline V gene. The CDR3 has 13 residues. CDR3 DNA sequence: TGTGCCAGCAGCCGGGACAGGGGATATGGCTACACCTTC. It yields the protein CASSRDRGYGYTF.

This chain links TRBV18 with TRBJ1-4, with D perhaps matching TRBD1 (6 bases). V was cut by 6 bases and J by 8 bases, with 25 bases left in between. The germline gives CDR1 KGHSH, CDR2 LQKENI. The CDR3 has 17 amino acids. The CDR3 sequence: CASSPKSTGPGKEKLFF. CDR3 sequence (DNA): TGTGCCAGCTCCCCGAAATCGACAGGCCCGGGAAAGGAAAAACTGTTTTTT.

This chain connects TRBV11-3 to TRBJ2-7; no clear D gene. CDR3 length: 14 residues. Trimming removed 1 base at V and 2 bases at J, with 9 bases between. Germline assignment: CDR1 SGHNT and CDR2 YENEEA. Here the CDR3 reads CASSLGAGAYEQYF. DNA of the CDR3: TGTGCCAGCAGCTTAGGGGCTGGCGCCTACGAGCAGTACTTC. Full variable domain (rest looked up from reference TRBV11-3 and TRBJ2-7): EAGVVQSPRYKIIEKKQPVAFWCNPISGHNTLYWYLQNLGQGPELLIRYENEEAVDDSQLPKDRFSAERLKGVDSTLKIQPAELGDSAVYLCASSLGAGAYEQYFGPGTRLTVT.

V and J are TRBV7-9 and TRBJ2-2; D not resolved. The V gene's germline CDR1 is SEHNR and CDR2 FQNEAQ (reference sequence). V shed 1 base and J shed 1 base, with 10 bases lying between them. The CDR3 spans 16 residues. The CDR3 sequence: CASSLVGRLNTGELFF. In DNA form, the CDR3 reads TGTGCCAGCAGCTTAGTGGGCAGGCTGAACACCGGGGAGCTGTTTTTT.

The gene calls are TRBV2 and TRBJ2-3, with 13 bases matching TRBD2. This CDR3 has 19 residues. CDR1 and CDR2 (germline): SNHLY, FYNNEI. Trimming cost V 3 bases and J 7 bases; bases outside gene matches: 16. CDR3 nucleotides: TGTGCCAGCAGTGAGAGGGCTGTCTTACTAGCGGGGGGGGGAAATACGCAGTATTTT. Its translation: CASSERAVLLAGGGNTQYF.

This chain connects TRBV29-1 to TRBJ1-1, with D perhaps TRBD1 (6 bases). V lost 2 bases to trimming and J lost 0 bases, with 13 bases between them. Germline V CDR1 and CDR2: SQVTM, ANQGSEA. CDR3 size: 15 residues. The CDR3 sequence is CSVEWQGTLNTEAFF. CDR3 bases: TGCAGCGTTGAATGGCAGGGGACCCTGAACACTGAAGCTTTCTTT.

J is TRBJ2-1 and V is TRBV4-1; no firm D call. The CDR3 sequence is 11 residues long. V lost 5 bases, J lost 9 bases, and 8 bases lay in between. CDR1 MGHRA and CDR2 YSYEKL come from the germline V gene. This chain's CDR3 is CASSSLSEQFF. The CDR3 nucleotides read TGCGCCAGCAGCTCACTAAGTGAGCAGTTCTTC.

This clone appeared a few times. CDR3 DNA: TGTGCCAGCAGTACAGCCTACGAGCAGTACTTC. Translated: CASSTAYEQYF. The chain has TRBV6-5 and TRBJ2-7; unclear D gene. The CDR3 is 11 residues long. Trimming pared 5 bases from V and 2 bases from J, leaving 4 bases between. Germline V gene sequence: CDR1 MNHEY, CDR2 SVGAGI.